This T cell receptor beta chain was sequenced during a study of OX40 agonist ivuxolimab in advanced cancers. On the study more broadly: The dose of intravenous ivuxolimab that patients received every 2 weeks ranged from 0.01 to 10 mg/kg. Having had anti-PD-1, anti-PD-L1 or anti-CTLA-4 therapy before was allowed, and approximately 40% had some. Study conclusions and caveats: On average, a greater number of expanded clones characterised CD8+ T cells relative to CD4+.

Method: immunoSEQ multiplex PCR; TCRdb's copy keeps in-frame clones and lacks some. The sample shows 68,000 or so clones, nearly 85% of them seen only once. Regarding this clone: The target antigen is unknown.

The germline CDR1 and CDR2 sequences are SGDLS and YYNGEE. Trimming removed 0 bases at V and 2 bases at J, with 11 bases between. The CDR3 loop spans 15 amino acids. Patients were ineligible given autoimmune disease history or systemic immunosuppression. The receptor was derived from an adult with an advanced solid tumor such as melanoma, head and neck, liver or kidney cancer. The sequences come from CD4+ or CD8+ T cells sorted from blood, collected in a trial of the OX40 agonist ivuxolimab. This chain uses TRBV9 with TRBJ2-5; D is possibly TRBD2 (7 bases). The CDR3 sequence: CASSVGGGPQETQYF. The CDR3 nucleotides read TGTGCCAGCAGCGTAGGGGGGGGCCCACAAGAGACCCAGTACTTC.